This T cell receptor beta chain appears in the sequencing data of a study of prognosis after radiotherapy for stage I lung cancer. Looking at the study overall: The patients, all with stage I non-small cell lung cancer, were enrolled between April 2018 and 2019. Distant metastases struck a handful of patients a median of about seven months after radiotherapy; over twelve showed no significant progression. Broader study findings: Patients who developed distant metastases had lower Shannon entropy after stereotactic body radiation therapy.

A remark on this clonotype: Its antigen is unidentified.

Amplicons of TCR beta CDR3 were generated from genomic DNA by two-round multiplex PCR. Gene-specific TRBV and TRBJ primers were used in PCR round one. TCRdb re-analysed the multiplex PCR reads in MiXCR, keeping a single row per CDR3 protein. The sample records around 16,000 distinct CDR3 sequences, more than 35% being singletons. Germline assignment: CDR1 LGHDT and CDR2 YNNKEL (reference sequence). The CDR3 contains 13 residues. Trimming cost V 0 bases and J 5 bases, with 5 bases left between them. Blood draws of about 6.2 milliliters of peripheral blood occurred at each of two time points. The rearrangement joins TRBV3-1 to TRBJ1-5; D is uncertain. The sample here was PBMCs, taken before or after stereotactic body radiation therapy (not recorded which). The sequence derives from a donor aged 50 or older with non-small cell lung cancer. CDR3 DNA sequence: TGTGCCAGCAGCCAAGATAGGGATCAGCCCCAGCATTTT. Encoded protein: CASSQDRDQPQHF.